This TCR beta chain was captured by sequencing in a study of T cell responses to AZD1222 COVID-19 vaccine. Sequencing was performed with immunoSEQ multiplex PCR; in TCRdb, only in-frame clones are kept and a portion is missing. The repertoire has more than 95,000 clones, approximately 90% of them found once; the top ten carry approximately 1%. J gave up 4 bases and V 5 bases, and 8 bases lay outside the gene matches. The CDR3 contains 16 residues. Germline CDR1 and CDR2: SGHRS and YFSETQ. Study-level results: Reports say nearly half of spike-specific TCRs go after unmutated variant regions.

About this clone itself: Its antigen is not identified.

V is TRBV5-1 and J is TRBJ2-1; 11 positions match TRBD2. The sample consisted of peripheral blood, taken on day 0 of AZD1222 vaccination. This TCR derives from an adult in good health. The CDR3 is CASSMTSGNRYNEQFF. CDR3 bases: TGCGCCAGCAGTATGACTAGCGGGAATCGGTACAATGAGCAGTTCTTC.